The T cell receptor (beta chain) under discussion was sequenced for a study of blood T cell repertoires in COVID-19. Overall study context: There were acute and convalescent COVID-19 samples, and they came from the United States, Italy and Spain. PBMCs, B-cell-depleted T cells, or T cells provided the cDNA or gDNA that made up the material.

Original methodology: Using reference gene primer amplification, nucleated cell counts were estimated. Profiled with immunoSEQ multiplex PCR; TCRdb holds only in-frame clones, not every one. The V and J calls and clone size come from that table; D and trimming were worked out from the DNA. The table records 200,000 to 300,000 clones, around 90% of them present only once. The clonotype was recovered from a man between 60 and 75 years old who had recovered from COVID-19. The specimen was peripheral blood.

The CDR3 protein is CASSQDRTHRSTDTQYF. DNA of the CDR3: TGTGCCAGCAGCCAAGATCGAACTCACAGGAGCACAGATACGCAGTATTTT. V is TRBV14 and J is TRBJ2-3; perhaps TRBD1 as D (5 bases). This CDR3 contains 17 residues. CDR1 is SGHDN, CDR2 FVKESK, per germline. The germline V and J ends were trimmed by 0 bases and 0 bases, with 13 bases remaining between them.